The 24 T cell receptor beta chains in this list originate from one sample, sequenced in a study of blood T cells in healthy people across ages. A J-beta primer mix and a sample-barcoded 5' primer were used in a second PCR of roughly 6 to 12 cycles. TCRdb ran MiXCR on the 5' RACE reads and lists one entry per CDR3 protein. The data hold approximately 2,000,000 distinct CDR3 sequences, with 30% to 40% observed a single time. Input material: blood. The receptors come from a human donor in good health.

The V and J genes are TRBV7-2 and TRBJ2-5, with TRBD1 matching over 8 bases. The CDR3 covers 15 residues. Germline V gene sequence: CDR1 SGHTA, CDR2 FQGNSA. The junction had 7 bases not matched to a gene; V was cut back by 2 bases and J by 5 bases. CDR3 in amino acids: CASSLRTGSEETQYF. The CDR3, as DNA: TGTGCCAGCAGCTTACGGACAGGGAGCGAGGAGACCCAGTACTTC. The whole variable domain, remainder taken from reference TRBV7-2 and TRBJ2-5, is GAGVSQSPSNKVTEKGKDVELRCDPISGHTALYWYRQSLGQGLEFLIYFQGNSAPDKSGLPSDRFSAERTGGSVSTLTIQRTQQEDSAVYLCASSLRTGSEETQYFGPGTRLLVL.

This clonotype was seen only once. The rearrangement uses TRBV12-3 or TRBV12-4 and TRBJ1-4; tentative D call: TRBD1 (5 bases). The CDR3 is made up of 11 amino acids. The germline V and J ends were trimmed by 3 bases and 13 bases, with 9 bases remaining between them. The CDR3 DNA reads TGTGCCAGCAGTTTTGGGGGAGGACTGTTTTTT. This translates into CASSFGGGLFF.

The CDR3 loop is CAISPTSSTDTQYF. The CDR3 nucleotides are TGTGCCATCAGCCCCACCAGCTCCACAGATACGCAGTATTTT. V usage is TRBV10-3 and J usage is TRBJ2-3; no clear D gene. CDR1 is ENHRY, CDR2 SYGVKD, per germline. Trimming took 6 bases from V and 2 from J, leaving 12 bases between them. The CDR3 has 14 residues.

The chain has TRBV6-5 and TRBJ2-3; maybe TRBD2 (6 bases). Trimming removed 2 bases from V and 0 bases from J, with 18 bases in between. This CDR3 is built from 18 residues. Germline V gene sequence: CDR1 MNHEY, CDR2 SVGAGI. The DNA for the CDR3 is TGTGCCAGCAGTTACCCTACCATACTAGCCACCAGCACAGATACGCAGTATTTT. Translating gives CASSYPTILATSTDTQYF.

This chain uses TRBV20-1 with TRBJ2-5; D is uncertain. The CDR3 spans 11 residues. Trimming shortened V by 1 base and J by 5 bases, and 5 bases separated the two germline ends. The V gene's germline CDR1 is DFQATT and CDR2 SNEGSKA (reference sequence). For the CDR3, the DNA is TGCAGTGCTAGAGTCCTGGAGACCCAGTACTTC. It translates to CSARVLETQYF.

The chain recombines TRBV28 with TRBJ2-5; 7 bases align to TRBD2. The ends lost 2 bases at V and 2 bases at J; junction bases unmatched: 5. The germline V gene encodes CDR1 MDHEN and CDR2 SYDVKM. The CDR3 loop spans 15 amino acids. The CDR3 loop reads CASSLGAGLQETQYF. CDR3 DNA: TGTGCCAGCAGTTTAGGAGCGGGACTGCAAGAGACCCAGTACTTC.

In this sample, this clonotype turned up once. The chain joins TRBV20-1 to TRBJ1-1; possible D gene TRBD1, 6 bases. The germline V gene has CDR1 DFQATT and CDR2 SNEGSKA (reference sequence). V dropped 4 bases and J dropped 0 bases, with 12 bases sitting between them. There are 14 residues in the CDR3. The CDR3 reads CSAKAGALNTEAFF. In DNA, the CDR3 is TGCAGTGCTAAGGCAGGGGCTTTGAACACTGAAGCTTTCTTT.

This clonotype was detected a few times. A much bigger clone sits one base away, suggesting this may be a read error. This chain joins TRBV4-2 and TRBJ2-1, with 10 bases lining up with TRBD2. Germline V gene data show CDR1 as LGHNA and CDR2 as YNFKEQ. The CDR3 consists of 15 residues. V gave up 5 bases and J gave up 8 bases; unmatched junction bases: 9. The CDR3 nucleotides are TGTGCCAGCAGCGGACGAGCGGGGGGGCGGGATGAGCAGTTCTTC. As protein: CASSGRAGGRDEQFF.

The chain employs TRBV2 and TRBJ2-6; D ambiguous. Trimming cost V 5 bases and J 0 bases, with 11 bases left between them. The length of the CDR3 is 16 residues. Germline CDR1 SNHLY, CDR2 FYNNEI. For the CDR3, the DNA is TGTGCCAGCAGTCCCTGGGTCGGCTCTGGGGCCAACGTCCTGACTTTC. Translation: CASSPWVGSGANVLTF.

This clonotype turned up a few times. The rearrangement joins TRBV3-1 to TRBJ2-4; 8 nucleotides agree with TRBD1. The end of the DNA fits TRBJ2-7 better, so the J call may be wrong. The germline V gene has CDR1 LGHDT and CDR2 YNNKEL (reference sequence). The CDR3 spans 14 residues. The CDR3 sequence: CASSLRDRFSEQYF. In DNA form, the CDR3 reads TGTGCCAGCAGCCTCCGGGACAGGTTCAGCGAGCAGTACTTC.

V and J are TRBV11-2 and TRBJ2-7; D gene uncertain. Between the trimmed V and J ends, which lost 4 bases and 0 bases, there was a span of 10 bases. The CDR3 extends over 14 amino acids. Germline V gene sequence: CDR1 SGHAT, CDR2 FQNNGV. Here the CDR3 reads CASSSLHSSYEQYF. DNA for the CDR3: TGTGCCAGCAGCTCGTTGCACAGCTCCTACGAGCAGTACTTC.

The genes are TRBV20-1 and TRBJ2-7; 11 positions match TRBD1. The trim removed 5 bases at V and 3 bases at J, leaving 18 bases unmatched. The CDR3 runs 18 residues. Per germline, CDR1 DFQATT and CDR2 SNEGSKA (reference sequence). In DNA form, the CDR3 reads TGCAGTGCTTCGGCGGCTACGGGACAGGGGGGTTGGGACTACGAGCAGTACTTC. It translates to CSASAATGQGGWDYEQYF.

The chain has TRBV29-1 and TRBJ2-7, with 8 bases identical to TRBD1. The germline V gene encodes CDR1 SQVTM and CDR2 ANQGSEA. This CDR3 has 14 residues. Unmatched junction bases numbered 9, after V lost 7 bases and J lost 1 base. CDR3 region: CSDRTGTTSYEQYF. The DNA for the CDR3 is TGCAGCGATCGGACAGGGACGACTTCCTACGAGCAGTACTTC.

The chain joins TRBV7-3 to TRBJ2-1; 14 bases align to TRBD2. The CDR3 contains 19 residues. Trimming took 1 base from V and 2 from J; bases not matched to a gene: 7. Germline V gene sequence: CDR1 SGHTA, CDR2 FQGTGA. Here the CDR3 DNA reads TGTGCCAGCAGCTTAAAACGGACTAGCGGGGGGATTACCTACAATGAGCAGTTCTTC. It translates to CASSLKRTSGGITYNEQFF.

This clonotype has just a few counts. The V call is TRBV7-9, the J call TRBJ2-7, with D maybe TRBD1 (5 bases). Per germline, CDR1 SEHNR and CDR2 FQNEAQ (reference sequence). Between the trimmed V and J ends, which lost 5 bases and 5 bases, there was a span of 16 bases. The length of the CDR3 is 14 residues. CDR3 bases: TGTGCCAGCAGCGCCCAGGGTTCTTGGGACGAGCAGTACTTC. Translated, it gives CASSAQGSWDEQYF. The full variable domain, with the rest looked up from reference TRBV7-9 and TRBJ2-7, is DTGVSQNPRHKITKRGQNVTFRCDPISEHNRLYWYRQTLGQGPEFLTYFQNEAQLEKSRLLSDRFSAERPKGSFSTLEIQRTEQGDSAMYLCASSAQGSWDEQYFGPGTRLTVT.

This chain connects TRBV6-5 to TRBJ2-1, with 9 positions matching TRBD2. The trim removed 0 bases at V and 8 bases at J, leaving 14 bases unmatched. The germline gives CDR1 MNHEY, CDR2 SVGAGI. The CDR3 is made up of 18 amino acids. Here the CDR3 DNA reads TGTGCCAGCAGTTACTCGGCCGGCACAGCGGGGGGCGATTATGAGCAGTTCTTC. This codes for CASSYSAGTAGGDYEQFF.

The CDR3 DNA sequence: TGTGCCAGCAGTCCAGCGCAGAGAGAGACCCAGTTCTTC. Encoded protein: CASSPAQRETQFF. The chain is built from TRBV28 and TRBJ2-1; D remains unclear. Germline CDR1 MDHEN, CDR2 SYDVKM. V was pared by 5 bases and J by 13 bases, with 18 bases between. This CDR3 spans 13 amino acids.

The sample holds a few counts of this clonotype. The CDR3 bases are TGTGCCAGCAGCTTAAGCGCGGTAGGAGGGGGGTTCTACGAGCAGTACTTC. It specifies CASSLSAVGGGFYEQYF. This chain joins TRBV5-5 and TRBJ2-7; D is possibly TRBD1 or TRBD2 (6 bases each). This CDR3 contains 17 residues. V gave up 2 bases and J gave up 3 bases, with 21 bases separating them. CDR1 SGHKS and CDR2 YYEKEE come from the germline V gene (reference sequence).

This clonotype turned up a few times. The chain has TRBV9 and TRBJ2-7; 10 bases are shared with TRBD1. Germline V gene sequence: CDR1 SGDLS, CDR2 YYNGEE. J lost 0 bases, V lost 3 bases, and 12 bases had no gene match. The CDR3 is 18 residues long. The CDR3: CASSERLPGQGSSYEQYF. CDR3 DNA: TGTGCCAGCAGCGAGAGACTCCCGGGACAGGGGAGCTCCTACGAGCAGTACTTC.

This clonotype was detected a few times. The chain joins TRBV10-3 to TRBJ1-2; 7 nucleotides align to TRBD1. Trimming took 8 bases from V and 6 from J; bases not matched to a gene: 12. The CDR3 has 14 residues. Per germline, CDR1 ENHRY and CDR2 SYGVKD. The CDR3 nucleotides are TGTGCCATCTCTCAGGGGGAAGGAGGAGATGGCTACACCTTC. Its protein is CAISQGEGGDGYTF.

The V call is TRBV5-1, the J call TRBJ2-1, with 13 bases that match TRBD2. The germline V gene encodes CDR1 SGHRS and CDR2 YFSETQ. CDR3 length equals 16 residues. Germline trimming cut 5 bases from V and 9 bases from J; bases unmatched to any gene: 11. The CDR3 coding sequence is TGCGCCAGCAGTTTTGAACTAGCGGGGGGGCAGGGTGAGCAGTTCTTC. This translates into CASSFELAGGQGEQFF.

This CDR3 reads CASSFSGGPGDEQFF. In DNA form, the CDR3 reads TGTGCCAGCAGCTTTAGCGGGGGGCCAGGCGATGAGCAGTTCTTC. The chain couples TRBV9 to TRBJ2-1, with TRBD2 matching 10 bases. V trimming: 4 bases; J trimming: 8 bases; junction bases outside the gene matches: 9. CDR1 and CDR2 from the germline V gene are SGDLS and YYNGEE. The CDR3 sequence is 15 residues long.

This clonotype came up a few times. The chain couples TRBV7-2 to TRBJ2-1; 9 bases are a match to TRBD2. Per the germline V gene, CDR1 is SGHTA and CDR2 is FQGNSA. After removal of 1 base from V and 6 bases from J, the junction contained 7 bases not matched to a gene. CDR3 length: 16 residues. The CDR3 loop reads CASSLGLAESCNEQFF. Written as DNA, the CDR3 is TGTGCCAGCAGCTTAGGACTAGCGGAGAGCTGCAATGAGCAGTTCTTC.

This clonotype occurred a few times. The V gene is TRBV6-5, the J gene TRBJ1-1; D is possibly TRBD1 (6 bases). With 2 bases removed from V and 7 bases from J, the gap between germline ends came to 11 bases. The CDR3 runs to 13 residues. The germline V gene encodes CDR1 MNHEY and CDR2 SVGAGI. This CDR3 reads CASSYIQGLEAFF. The DNA of the CDR3 is TGTGCCAGCAGTTACATACAGGGCCTTGAAGCTTTCTTT.